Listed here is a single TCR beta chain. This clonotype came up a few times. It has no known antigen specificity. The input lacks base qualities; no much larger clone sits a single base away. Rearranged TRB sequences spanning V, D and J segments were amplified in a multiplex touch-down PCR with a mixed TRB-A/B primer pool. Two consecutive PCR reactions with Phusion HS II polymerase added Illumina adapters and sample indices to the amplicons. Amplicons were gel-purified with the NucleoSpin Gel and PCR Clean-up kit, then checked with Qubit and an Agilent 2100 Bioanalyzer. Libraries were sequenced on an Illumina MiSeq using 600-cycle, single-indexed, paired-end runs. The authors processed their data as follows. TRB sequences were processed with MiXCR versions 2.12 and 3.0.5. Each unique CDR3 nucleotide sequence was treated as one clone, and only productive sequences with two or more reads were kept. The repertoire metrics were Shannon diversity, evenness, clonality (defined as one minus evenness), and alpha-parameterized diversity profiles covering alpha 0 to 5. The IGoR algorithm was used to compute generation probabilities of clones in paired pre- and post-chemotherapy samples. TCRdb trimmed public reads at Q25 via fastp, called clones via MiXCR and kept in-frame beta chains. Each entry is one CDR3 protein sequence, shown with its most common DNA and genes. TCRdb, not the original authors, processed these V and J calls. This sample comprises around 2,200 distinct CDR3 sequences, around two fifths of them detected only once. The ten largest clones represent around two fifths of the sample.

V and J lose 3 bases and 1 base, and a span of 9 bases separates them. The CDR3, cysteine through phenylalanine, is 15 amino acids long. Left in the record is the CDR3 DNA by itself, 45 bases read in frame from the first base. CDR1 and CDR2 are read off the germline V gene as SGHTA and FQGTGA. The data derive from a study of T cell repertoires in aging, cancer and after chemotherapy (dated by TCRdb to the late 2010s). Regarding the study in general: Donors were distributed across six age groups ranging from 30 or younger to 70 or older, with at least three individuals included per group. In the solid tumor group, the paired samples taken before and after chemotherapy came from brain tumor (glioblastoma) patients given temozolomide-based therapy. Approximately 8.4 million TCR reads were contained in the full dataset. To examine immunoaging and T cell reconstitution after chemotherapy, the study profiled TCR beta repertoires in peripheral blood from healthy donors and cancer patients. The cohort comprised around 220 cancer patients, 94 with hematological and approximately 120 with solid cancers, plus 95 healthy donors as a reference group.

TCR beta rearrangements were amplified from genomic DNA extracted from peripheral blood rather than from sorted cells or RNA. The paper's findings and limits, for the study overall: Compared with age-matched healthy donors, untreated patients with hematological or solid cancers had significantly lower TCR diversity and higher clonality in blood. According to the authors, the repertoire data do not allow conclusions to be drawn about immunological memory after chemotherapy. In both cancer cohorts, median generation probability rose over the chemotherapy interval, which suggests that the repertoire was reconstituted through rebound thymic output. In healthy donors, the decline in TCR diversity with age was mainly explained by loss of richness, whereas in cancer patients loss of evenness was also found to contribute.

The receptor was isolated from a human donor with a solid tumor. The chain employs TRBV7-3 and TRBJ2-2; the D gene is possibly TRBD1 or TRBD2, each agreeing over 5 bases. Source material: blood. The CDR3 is CASSFGGRNTGELFF. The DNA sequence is TGTGCCAGCAGCTTTGGGGGAAGGAACACCGGGGAGCTGTTTTTT.